A selection of T cell receptor beta chains follows, all from one sample in a study of cytomegalovirus exposure and HLA in healthy donors. The repertoire was sequenced with immunoSEQ multiplex PCR; TCRdb's copy has only in-frame clones and lacks some. The sample has roughly 100,000 clones; roughly 66% are singletons. Sequencing was done on a sample of PBMCs. The receptors stem from a woman in her fifties or sixties in good health and CMV-seronegative. The CDR3 runs from the conserved cysteine through the conserved F or W. Each record gives: CDR3 DNA, CDR3 protein, V gene, D gene, clone size, J gene. The D gene is left open where the match is weak. Where a row states a size, it is once, few, many or the class of an expanded clone; other rows omit it.

cdr3_nt: TGTGCCACCTTCCCCCTACTAGCGGGGGGTTACAATGAGCAGTTCTTC
cdr3_aa: CATFPLLAGGYNEQFF
v_call: TRBV7-9
d_call: TRBD2
clone_size: -
j_call: TRBJ2-1

cdr3_nt: TGTGCCAGCAGTGATGCGCTAGCGGGGGAGACCCAGTACTTC
cdr3_aa: CASSDALAGETQYF
v_call: TRBV2
d_call: TRBD2
clone_size: -
j_call: TRBJ2-5

cdr3_nt: TGCAGCGTTGCAAAATCAGATAGCAATCAGCCCCAGCATTTT
cdr3_aa: CSVAKSDSNQPQHF
v_call: TRBV29-1
d_call: -
clone_size: -
j_call: TRBJ1-5

cdr3_nt: TGTGCCAGCAGTGGCAGTGGCCAGGCCCAGTACTTC
cdr3_aa: CASSGSGQAQYF
v_call: TRBV7-9
d_call: -
clone_size: -
j_call: TRBJ2-5

cdr3_nt: TGTGCCAGCACCGGGACAGGGGGCGAGCAGTACTTC
cdr3_aa: CASTGTGGEQYF
v_call: TRBV6-5
d_call: TRBD1
clone_size: -
j_call: TRBJ2-7

cdr3_nt: TGCAGCGTCATGAAGGACGCAACAGGGCCCCAGCATTTT
cdr3_aa: CSVMKDATGPQHF
v_call: TRBV29-1
d_call: -
clone_size: few
j_call: TRBJ1-5

cdr3_nt: TGTGCCAGCAGTTTTGGAGCTGATGGTCAGCCCCAGCATTTT
cdr3_aa: CASSFGADGQPQHF
v_call: TRBV27
d_call: -
clone_size: -
j_call: TRBJ1-5

cdr3_nt: TGCGCCAGCAGCTTGGAGGGGGTCAATGAGCAGTTCTTC
cdr3_aa: CASSLEGVNEQFF
v_call: TRBV5-1
d_call: -
clone_size: once
j_call: TRBJ2-1

cdr3_nt: TGTGCCAGCAGTACTTACAGGGGTGGTCAGCCCCAGCATTTT
cdr3_aa: CASSTYRGGQPQHF
v_call: TRBV6-5
d_call: TRBD1
clone_size: -
j_call: TRBJ1-5

cdr3_nt: TGTGCCAGCAGTGTTCGAGGGAGGGCTAATGAAAAACTGTTTTTT
cdr3_aa: CASSVRGRANEKLFF
v_call: TRBV2
d_call: -
clone_size: -
j_call: TRBJ1-4

cdr3_nt: TGTGCCAGCAGTGGGTTTAGCGGAGGTAGCACAGATACGCAGTATTTT
cdr3_aa: CASSGFSGGSTDTQYF
v_call: TRBV6-1
d_call: -
clone_size: -
j_call: TRBJ2-3

cdr3_nt: TGTGCCAGCAGTGATCTAGCGGGGGGGAGGACAGATACGCAGTATTTT
cdr3_aa: CASSDLAGGRTDTQYF
v_call: TRBV6-4
d_call: TRBD2
clone_size: once
j_call: TRBJ2-3

cdr3_nt: TGTGCCAGCAGCGTTTCAGAGGGAAGCACCGGGGAGCTGTTTTTT
cdr3_aa: CASSVSEGSTGELFF
v_call: TRBV9
d_call: -
clone_size: few
j_call: TRBJ2-2

cdr3_nt: TGTGCCAGTAGTATAGAAACAGGGGGGTATGTGTACAATGAGCAGTTCTTC
cdr3_aa: CASSIETGGYVYNEQFF
v_call: TRBV19
d_call: TRBD1
clone_size: -
j_call: TRBJ2-1

cdr3_nt: TGTGCCAGCTCACCCCGGGACAGGAGCATGAACACTGAAGCTTTCTTT
cdr3_aa: CASSPRDRSMNTEAFF
v_call: TRBV18
d_call: TRBD1
clone_size: few
j_call: TRBJ1-1

cdr3_nt: TGTGCCAGCACTCTTAGCGGGACAGGGGTAGAGACCCAGTACTTC
cdr3_aa: CASTLSGTGVETQYF
v_call: TRBV2
d_call: TRBD1
clone_size: -
j_call: TRBJ2-5

cdr3_nt: TGTGCCAGTAAGGAGAATAGCGACTCCTACAATGAGCAGTTCTTC
cdr3_aa: CASKENSDSYNEQFF
v_call: TRBV14
d_call: -
clone_size: -
j_call: TRBJ2-1

cdr3_nt: TGCGCCAGCAGCTTCACTAGCGAGGCAGATACGCAGTATTTT
cdr3_aa: CASSFTSEADTQYF
v_call: TRBV5-1
d_call: TRBD2
clone_size: -
j_call: TRBJ2-3

cdr3_nt: TGTGCCAGCTCAACGGGGACTAGCGGCCTCTACAATGAGCAGTTCTTC
cdr3_aa: CASSTGTSGLYNEQFF
v_call: TRBV18
d_call: TRBD2
clone_size: -
j_call: TRBJ2-1

cdr3_nt: TGTGCCAGCAGCTTAGACGGTGCTGAAGCTTTCTTT
cdr3_aa: CASSLDGAEAFF
v_call: TRBV7-9
d_call: -
clone_size: once
j_call: TRBJ1-1

cdr3_nt: TGTGCCAGCAGCTCTCTGGAGGCTGCTTTCTATGGCTACACCTTC
cdr3_aa: CASSSLEAAFYGYTF
v_call: TRBV11-2
d_call: -
clone_size: -
j_call: TRBJ1-2

cdr3_nt: TGTGCCAGCAGTTTTCAATTTGGGGGGGCAGTCAATGAGCAGTTCTTC
cdr3_aa: CASSFQFGGAVNEQFF
v_call: TRBV27
d_call: -
clone_size: -
j_call: TRBJ2-1

cdr3_nt: TGTGCCAGCAGCTCAGCCGGGTCCCGCCAATACGAGCAGTACTTC
cdr3_aa: CASSSAGSRQYEQYF
v_call: TRBV28
d_call: -
clone_size: -
j_call: TRBJ2-7